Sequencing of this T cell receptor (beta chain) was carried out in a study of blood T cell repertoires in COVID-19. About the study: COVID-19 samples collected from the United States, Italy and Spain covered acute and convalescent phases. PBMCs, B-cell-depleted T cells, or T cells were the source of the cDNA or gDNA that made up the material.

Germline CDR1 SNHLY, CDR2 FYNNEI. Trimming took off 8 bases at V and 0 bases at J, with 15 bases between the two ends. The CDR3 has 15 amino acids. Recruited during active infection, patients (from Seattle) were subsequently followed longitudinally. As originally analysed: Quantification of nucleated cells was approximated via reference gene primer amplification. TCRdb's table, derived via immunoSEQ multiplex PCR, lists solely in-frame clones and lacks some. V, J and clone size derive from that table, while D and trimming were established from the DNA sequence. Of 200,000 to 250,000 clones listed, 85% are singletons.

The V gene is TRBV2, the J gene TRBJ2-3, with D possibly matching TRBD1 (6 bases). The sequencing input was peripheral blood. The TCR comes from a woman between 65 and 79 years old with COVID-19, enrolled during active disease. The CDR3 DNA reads TGTGCCAGCTGGGCACGACAGGAGAGCACAGATACGCAGTATTTT. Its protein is CASWARQESTDTQYF.